This is a list of T cell receptor beta chains from one sample in a study of graft-versus-host responses after intestinal transplantation. The protocol was immunoSEQ multiplex PCR, while the TCRdb copy is restricted to in-frame clones and leaves out a portion. The sample records approximately 79,000 clones, about four fifths being singletons. No cognate antigen is known for these TCRs. Source: unstimulated CD4+ T cells sorted from spleen or lymph node cells, taken before intestinal transplant. These receptors came from a human donor who received an intestinal transplant. Each CDR3 is given with its conserved first and last residue. A D gene is named only where the DNA matches it firmly. A row's size may be missing; if present it is once, few, many or a size class.

clone_size j_call d_call v_call cdr3_aa cdr3_nt
- TRBJ2-3 - TRBV18 CASSPPSRADTQYF TGTGCCAGCTCACCACCCAGCAGGGCAGATACGCAGTATTTT
- TRBJ2-3 TRBD2 TRBV5-1 CASSLERRGVRDYTDTQYF TGCGCCAGCAGCTTGGAGCGTCGGGGGGTGAGGGACTACACAGATACGCAGTATTTT
- TRBJ2-3 TRBD2 TRBV19 CASSIYGGDTDTQYF TGTGCCAGTAGTATATACGGGGGGGACACAGATACGCAGTATTTT
- TRBJ2-1 - TRBV19 CASSITSTSSYNEQFF TGTGCCAGTAGTATCACCTCCACGAGCTCCTACAATGAGCAGTTCTTC
- TRBJ1-2 - TRBV2 CASSEGPNYGYTF TGTGCCAGCAGTGAGGGGCCTAACTATGGCTACACCTTC
- TRBJ1-2 - TRBV5-1 CASSLAEGSNYGYTF TGCGCCAGCAGCTTGGCCGAGGGTTCTAACTATGGCTACACCTTC
- TRBJ2-7 TRBD2 TRBV5-1 CASSPAGGGSYEQYF TGCGCCAGCAGCCCAGCCGGGGGGGGCTCCTACGAGCAGTACTTC
- TRBJ2-7 - TRBV5-6 CASSKRGYYEQYF TGTGCCAGCAGCAAAAGGGGGTACTACGAGCAGTACTTC
- TRBJ2-3 TRBD1 TRBV28 CASPARGTGSVADTQYF TGTGCCAGCCCCGCCCGGGGGACAGGGTCCGTCGCAGATACGCAGTATTTT
- TRBJ2-7 - TRBV5-1 CASSSTVNAYEQYF TGCGCCAGCAGCTCGACAGTCAACGCCTACGAGCAGTACTTC
- TRBJ2-2 - TRBV5-6 CASSLGGPYTGELFF TGTGCCAGCAGTCTGGGGGGGCCCTACACCGGGGAGCTGTTTTTT
- TRBJ2-5 TRBD1 TRBV9 CASSIAGTGDDRETQYF TGTGCCAGCAGCATAGCCGGGACAGGGGATGATCGGGAGACCCAGTACTTC
once TRBJ1-5 TRBD1 TRBV10-3 CAIGTGGQPQHF TGTGCCATTGGGACAGGGGGTCAGCCCCAGCATTTT
- TRBJ2-1 - TRBV19 CASSMLRSIYNEQFF TGTGCCAGTAGTATGCTGCGGAGTATTTACAATGAGCAGTTCTTC
- TRBJ2-3 TRBD2 TRBV28 CASRALADHTDTQYF TGTGCCAGCAGGGCACTAGCGGACCACACAGATACGCAGTATTTT
- TRBJ1-5 TRBD1 TRBV2 CASSPGGGQPQHF TGTGCCAGCAGCCCAGGGGGTGGTCAGCCCCAGCATTTT
- TRBJ2-5 - TRBV7-8 CASSHTSTPFQETQYF TGTGCCAGCAGTCATACTAGCACCCCCTTCCAAGAGACCCAGTACTTC
- TRBJ2-7 - TRBV6-1 CASSGWGGRLPPYEQYF TGTGCCAGCAGTGGTTGGGGCGGACGGCTTCCCCCCTACGAGCAGTACTTC
- TRBJ2-3 TRBD2 TRBV4-2 CASSRGLAGGDTQYF TGTGCCAGCAGCCGGGGACTAGCGGGAGGCGATACGCAGTATTTT
- TRBJ2-3 TRBD2 TRBV9 CASSVVRGGSTDTQYF TGTGCCAGCAGCGTAGTTCGCGGGGGGAGCACAGATACGCAGTATTTT
- TRBJ2-1 TRBD1 TRBV11-3 CASSARQGTYNEQFF TGTGCCAGCAGCGCCCGACAGGGCACCTACAATGAGCAGTTCTTC
- TRBJ2-1 TRBD1 TRBV6-5 CASSYLSGQGDNEQFF TGTGCCAGCAGTTACCTATCGGGACAGGGGGACAATGAGCAGTTCTTC
- TRBJ2-5 - TRBV6-7 CASSYLDIAKQYF TGTGCCAGCAGTTACCTGGACATCGCCAAGCAGTACTTC
- TRBJ2-1 TRBD2 TRBV18 CASSVGLAGDDEQFF TGTGCCAGCTCAGTCGGACTAGCGGGAGACGATGAGCAGTTCTTC
- TRBJ2-7 TRBD1 TRBV7-2 CASSLDRGGYYEQYF TGTGCCAGCAGCTTAGACAGGGGTGGGTACTACGAGCAGTACTTC
- TRBJ1-4 - TRBV6-5 CASRDTSTNEKLFF TGTGCCAGCAGAGACACTTCAACTAATGAAAAACTGTTTTTT
- TRBJ1-1 - TRBV7-9 CASSLGWPERNTEAFF TGTGCCAGCAGCCTAGGGTGGCCCGAAAGGAACACTGAAGCTTTCTTT
- TRBJ1-2 - TRBV6-5 CASKSSGRYGYTF TGTGCCAGCAAGTCGTCAGGGCGGTATGGCTACACCTTC
once TRBJ2-7 - TRBV27 CASREQTYSYEQYF TGTGCCAGCCGCGAACAGACATACTCCTACGAGCAGTACTTC
- TRBJ2-3 TRBD2 TRBV10-2 CASSEASGATDTQYF TGCGCCAGCAGTGAGGCTAGCGGGGCCACAGATACGCAGTATTTT
- TRBJ2-2 TRBD1 TRBV5-1 CASSSQGAGGELFF TGCGCCAGCAGCTCCCAGGGGGCGGGCGGGGAGCTGTTTTTT
- TRBJ1-2 TRBD1 TRBV5-1 CASSLAGTGDYFF TGCGCCAGCAGCTTGGCCGGGACAGGAGACTACTTCTTC
- TRBJ1-1 TRBD1 TRBV6-5 CASSWDRKNTEAFF TGTGCCAGCAGTTGGGACAGGAAGAACACTGAAGCTTTCTTT
- TRBJ1-2 - TRBV20-1 CSASGPLGYTF TGCAGTGCCAGCGGACCTCTTGGCTACACCTTC
- TRBJ2-7 TRBD1 TRBV2 CASKSTGGGEQYF TGTGCCAGCAAGTCGACAGGGGGTGGGGAGCAGTACTTC
- TRBJ2-7 TRBD2 TRBV10-2 CASSLLAGLYEQYF TGCGCCAGCAGCCTACTAGCGGGATTATACGAGCAGTACTTC
- TRBJ1-2 - TRBV6-5 CASSPQTGGYGYTF TGTGCCAGCAGTCCCCAGACAGGCGGGTATGGCTACACCTTC
few TRBJ2-5 - TRBV4-1 CASSHRLGTQYF TGCGCCAGCAGCCACCGACTGGGGACCCAGTACTTC
- TRBJ2-7 TRBD1 TRBV6-5 CASSETGQGYEQYF TGTGCCAGCAGTGAAACCGGACAGGGCTACGAGCAGTACTTC
- TRBJ2-5 TRBD2 TRBV6-5 CASSPTSGIEAQYF TGTGCCAGCAGTCCGACTAGCGGGATAGAGGCCCAGTACTTC
- TRBJ2-7 - TRBV9 CASSVDQGFTYEQYF TGTGCCAGCAGCGTAGATCAGGGTTTCACCTACGAGCAGTACTTC
- TRBJ2-7 - TRBV6-1 CASITEAGAYEQYF TGTGCCAGTATAACAGAAGCAGGGGCATACGAGCAGTACTTC
- TRBJ2-1 - TRBV18 CASSSDNEQFF TGTGCCAGCTCATCCGACAATGAGCAGTTCTTC
few TRBJ1-6 - TRBV6-6 CASRVTTVGSPLHF TGTGCCAGCAGAGTAACTACTGTTGGTTCACCCCTCCACTTT
- TRBJ2-1 - TRBV6-1 CASSEWESSYNEQFF TGTGCCAGCAGTGAATGGGAGAGCTCCTACAATGAGCAGTTCTTC
- TRBJ1-2 - TRBV18 CASSPDRNYGYTF TGTGCCAGCTCACCGGACAGAAACTATGGCTACACCTTC
once TRBJ2-5 TRBD2 TRBV5-4 CASSLASGLAKETQYF TGTGCCAGCAGCTTGGCCTCGGGACTAGCTAAAGAGACCCAGTACTTC
- TRBJ2-5 - TRBV28 CASSFLRQMYQETQYF TGTGCCAGCAGTTTCCTTAGACAGATGTACCAAGAGACCCAGTACTTC
- TRBJ1-4 - TRBV6-1 CASRLNEKLFF TGTGCCAGCAGGTTAAATGAAAAACTGTTTTTT
- TRBJ2-7 TRBD1 TRBV7-9 CASSRDRGYEQYF TGTGCCAGCAGCCGGGACAGGGGATACGAGCAGTACTTC
- TRBJ2-1 TRBD2 TRBV6-5 CASMTSGSREQFF TGTGCCAGCATGACTAGCGGGAGCCGGGAGCAGTTCTTC
- TRBJ1-2 - TRBV6-1 CASSTTFGDLYGYTF TGTGCCAGCAGTACAACTTTCGGGGACTTGTATGGCTACACCTTC
few TRBJ1-1 - TRBV7-6 CASSLSGQNTEAFF TGTGCCAGCAGCCTCTCGGGACAGAACACTGAAGCTTTCTTT